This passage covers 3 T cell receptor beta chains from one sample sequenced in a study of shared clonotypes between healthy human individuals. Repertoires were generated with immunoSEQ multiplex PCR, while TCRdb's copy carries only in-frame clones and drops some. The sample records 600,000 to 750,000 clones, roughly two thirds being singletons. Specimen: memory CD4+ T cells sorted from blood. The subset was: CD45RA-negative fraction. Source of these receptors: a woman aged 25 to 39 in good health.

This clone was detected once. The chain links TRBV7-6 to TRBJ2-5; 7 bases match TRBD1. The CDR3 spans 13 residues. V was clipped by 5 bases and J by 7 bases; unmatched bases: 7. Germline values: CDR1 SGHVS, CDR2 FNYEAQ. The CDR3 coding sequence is TGTGCCAGCAGCCCCCGACAGGGAGCGACCCAGTACTTC. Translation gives CASSPRQGATQYF.

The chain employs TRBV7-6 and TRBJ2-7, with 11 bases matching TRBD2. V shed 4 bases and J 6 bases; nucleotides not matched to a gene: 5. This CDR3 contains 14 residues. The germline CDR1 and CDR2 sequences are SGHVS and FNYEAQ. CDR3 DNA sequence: TGTGCCAGCAGCTCTCGACTAGCGGGGCCCGAGCAGTACTTC. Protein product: CASSSRLAGPEQYF.

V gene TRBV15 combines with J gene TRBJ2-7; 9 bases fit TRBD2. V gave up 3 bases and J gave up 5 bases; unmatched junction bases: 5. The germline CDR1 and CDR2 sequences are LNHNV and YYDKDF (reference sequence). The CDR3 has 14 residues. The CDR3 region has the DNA TGTGCCACCAGCAGCGGGACTAGCCCCAACGAGCAGTACTTC. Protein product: CATSSGTSPNEQYF.